This TCR beta chain was recovered during a study of blood T cell repertoires in COVID-19. On the study more broadly: Researchers got acute and convalescent COVID-19 samples from the United States, Italy and Spain.

CDR1 and CDR2 (germline): SGHTA, FQGNSA. J lost 0 bases, V lost 6 bases, and 15 bases had no gene match. CDR3 length: 18 amino acids. Per the original data handling: Estimates of nucleated cell counts were drawn from the amplification of reference gene primers. TCRdb's copy holds only in-frame clones and misses some; the assay was immunoSEQ multiplex PCR. Clone size and the V and J calls come from that table; the DNA yielded D and trimming. This sample has tens of thousands of clones, with approximately 87% found just once. The chain employs TRBV7-2 and TRBJ2-7, with 9 bases that match TRBD1. This sequence originates from a man in his fifties with active COVID-19. Sequenced sample: peripheral blood. The CDR3: CASSSQGADRPFSYEQYF. In DNA form, the CDR3 reads TGTGCCAGCAGTTCACAGGGGGCGGACCGTCCCTTCTCCTACGAGCAGTACTTC. The variable domain in full, with the rest retrieved from reference TRBV7-2 and TRBJ2-7, is GAGVSQSPSNKVTEKGKDVELRCDPISGHTALYWYRQSLGQGLEFLIYFQGNSAPDKSGLPSDRFSAERTGGSVSTLTIQRTQQEDSAVYLCASSSQGADRPFSYEQYFGPGTRLTVT.